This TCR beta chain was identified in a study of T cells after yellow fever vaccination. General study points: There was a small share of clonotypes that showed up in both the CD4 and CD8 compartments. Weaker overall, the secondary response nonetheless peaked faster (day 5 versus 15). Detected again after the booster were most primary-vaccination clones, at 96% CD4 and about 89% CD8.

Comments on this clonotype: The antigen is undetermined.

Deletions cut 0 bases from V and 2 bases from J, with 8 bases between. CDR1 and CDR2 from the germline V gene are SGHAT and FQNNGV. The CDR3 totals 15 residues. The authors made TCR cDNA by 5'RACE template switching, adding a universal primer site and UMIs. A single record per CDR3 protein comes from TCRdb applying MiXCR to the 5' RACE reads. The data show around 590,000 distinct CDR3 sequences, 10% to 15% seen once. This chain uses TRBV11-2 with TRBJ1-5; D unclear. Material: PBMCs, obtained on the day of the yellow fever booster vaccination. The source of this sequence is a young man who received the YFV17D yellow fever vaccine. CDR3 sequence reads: CASSLDRPGNQPQHF. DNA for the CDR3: TGTGCCAGCAGCTTAGATAGGCCGGGCAATCAGCCCCAGCATTTT.